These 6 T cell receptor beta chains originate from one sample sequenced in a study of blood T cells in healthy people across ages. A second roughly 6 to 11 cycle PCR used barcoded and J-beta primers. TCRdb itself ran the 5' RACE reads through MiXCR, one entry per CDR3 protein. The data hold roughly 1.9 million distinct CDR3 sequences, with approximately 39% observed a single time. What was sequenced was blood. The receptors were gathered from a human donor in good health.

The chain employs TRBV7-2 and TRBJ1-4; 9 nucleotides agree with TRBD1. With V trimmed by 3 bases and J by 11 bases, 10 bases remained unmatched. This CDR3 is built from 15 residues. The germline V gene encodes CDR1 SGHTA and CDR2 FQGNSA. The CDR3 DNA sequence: TGTGCCAGCAGCTTCGCCCCGGGACAGGGAAGGAAACTGTTTTTT. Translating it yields CASSFAPGQGRKLFF.

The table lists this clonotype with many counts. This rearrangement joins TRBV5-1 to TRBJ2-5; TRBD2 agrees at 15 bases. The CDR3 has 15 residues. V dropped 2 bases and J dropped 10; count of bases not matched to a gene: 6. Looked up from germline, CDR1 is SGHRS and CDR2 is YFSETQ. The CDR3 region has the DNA TGCGCCAGCAGCTTCGGGGGACTAGCGGGGGGTATCCAGTACTTC. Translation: CASSFGGLAGGIQYF.

The CDR3 loop is CSVEPGQTETQYF. CDR3 DNA sequence: TGCAGCGTTGAACCGGGACAGACAGAGACCCAGTACTTC. The chain employs TRBV29-1 and TRBJ2-5; 7 positions match TRBD1. The germline V gene has CDR1 SQVTM and CDR2 ANQGSEA. Trimming at V came to 2 bases and at J to 4 bases, leaving 4 bases not matched to a gene. The CDR3 runs to 13 residues. The variable domain in full, completed from reference TRBV29-1 and TRBJ2-5, reads SAVISQKPSRDICQRGTSLTIQCQVDSQVTMMFWYRQQPGQSLTLIATANQGSEATYESGFVIDKFPISRPNLTFSTLTVSNMSPEDSSIYLCSVEPGQTETQYFGPGTRLLVL.

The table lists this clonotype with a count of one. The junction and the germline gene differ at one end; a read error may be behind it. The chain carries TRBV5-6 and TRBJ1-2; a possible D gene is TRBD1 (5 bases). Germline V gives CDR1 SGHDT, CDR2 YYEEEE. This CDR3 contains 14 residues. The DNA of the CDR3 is TGTGCCAGCAGCTTGGCGTCAGGGTTGATTGGCCACACCTTC. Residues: CASSLASGLIGHTF.

The CDR3 protein is CASSEGRISGANVLTF. The CDR3 DNA reads as TGTGCCAGCAGTGAAGGGCGCATATCTGGGGCCAACGTCCTGACTTTC. This rearrangement joins TRBV2 to TRBJ2-6, with no clear D. The CDR3 has 16 residues. Germline-derived CDR1 and CDR2 are SNHLY and FYNNEI. The V gene lost 1 base and the J gene lost 1 base, with 8 bases spanning the gap.

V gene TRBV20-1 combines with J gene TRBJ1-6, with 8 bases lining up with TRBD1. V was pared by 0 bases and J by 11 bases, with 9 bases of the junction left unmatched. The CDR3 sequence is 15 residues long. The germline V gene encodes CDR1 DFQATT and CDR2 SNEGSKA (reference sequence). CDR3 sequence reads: CSARELDRVLPPLHF. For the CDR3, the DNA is TGCAGTGCTAGAGAACTGGACAGGGTACTACCACCCCTCCACTTT.